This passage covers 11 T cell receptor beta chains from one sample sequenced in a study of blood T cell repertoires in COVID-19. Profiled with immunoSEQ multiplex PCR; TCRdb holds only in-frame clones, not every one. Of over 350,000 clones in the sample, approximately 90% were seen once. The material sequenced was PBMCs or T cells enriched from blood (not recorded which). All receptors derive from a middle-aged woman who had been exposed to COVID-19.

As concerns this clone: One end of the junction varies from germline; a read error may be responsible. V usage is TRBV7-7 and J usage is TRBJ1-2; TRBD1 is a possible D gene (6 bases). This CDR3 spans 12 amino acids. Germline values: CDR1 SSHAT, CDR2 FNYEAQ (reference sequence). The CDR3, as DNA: TGTGCTAGCAGCTCCTACAGGGTTTGCTACACCTTC. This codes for CASSSYRVCYTF.

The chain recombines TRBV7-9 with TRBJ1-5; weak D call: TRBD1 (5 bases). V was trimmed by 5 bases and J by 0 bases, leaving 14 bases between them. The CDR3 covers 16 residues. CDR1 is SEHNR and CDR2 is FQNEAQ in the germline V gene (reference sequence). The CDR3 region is CASSRGHPYSNQPQHF. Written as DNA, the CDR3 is TGTGCCAGCAGCCGCGGACACCCGTATAGCAATCAGCCCCAGCATTTT.

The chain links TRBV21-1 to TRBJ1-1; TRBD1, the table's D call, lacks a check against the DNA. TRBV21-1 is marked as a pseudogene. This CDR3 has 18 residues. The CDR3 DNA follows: TGTGCCAGCAGCACCCCCGGGACAGGGAAGCGAATGAACACTGAAGCTTTCTTT. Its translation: CASSTPGTGKRMNTEAFF.

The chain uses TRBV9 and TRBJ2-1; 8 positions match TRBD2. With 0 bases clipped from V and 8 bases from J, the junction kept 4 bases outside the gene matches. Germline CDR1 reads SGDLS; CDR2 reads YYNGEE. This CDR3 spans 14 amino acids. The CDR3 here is CASSVAGTRDEQFF. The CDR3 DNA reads TGTGCCAGCAGCGTAGCCGGGACTAGGGATGAGCAGTTCTTC.

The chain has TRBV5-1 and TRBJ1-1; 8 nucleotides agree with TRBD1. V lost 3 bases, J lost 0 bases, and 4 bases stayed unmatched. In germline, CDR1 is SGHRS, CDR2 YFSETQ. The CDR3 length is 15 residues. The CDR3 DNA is TGCGCCAGCAGCTCAGGGACAGGTCTGAACACTGAAGCTTTCTTT. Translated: CASSSGTGLNTEAFF.

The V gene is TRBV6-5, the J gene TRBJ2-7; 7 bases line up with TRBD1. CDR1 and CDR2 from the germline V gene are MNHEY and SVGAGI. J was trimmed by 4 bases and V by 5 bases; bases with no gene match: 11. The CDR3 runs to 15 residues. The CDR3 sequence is CASSPTGDVFYEQYF. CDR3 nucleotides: TGTGCCAGCAGTCCTACAGGGGACGTCTTTTACGAGCAGTACTTC.

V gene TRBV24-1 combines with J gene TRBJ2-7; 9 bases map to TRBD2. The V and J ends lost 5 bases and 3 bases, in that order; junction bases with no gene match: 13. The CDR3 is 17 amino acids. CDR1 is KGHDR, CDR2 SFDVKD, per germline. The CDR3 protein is CATSALGASGNLYEQYF. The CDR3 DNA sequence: TGTGCCACCAGTGCCCTTGGGGCTAGCGGGAACCTCTACGAGCAGTACTTC.

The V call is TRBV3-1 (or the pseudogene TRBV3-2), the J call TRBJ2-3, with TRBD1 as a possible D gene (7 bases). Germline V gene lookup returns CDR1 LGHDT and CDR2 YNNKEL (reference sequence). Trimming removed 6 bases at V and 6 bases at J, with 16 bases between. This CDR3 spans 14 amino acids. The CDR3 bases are TGTGCCAGCAGGCCCAGGGGGGTTATCGATACGCAGTATTTT. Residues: CASRPRGVIDTQYF.

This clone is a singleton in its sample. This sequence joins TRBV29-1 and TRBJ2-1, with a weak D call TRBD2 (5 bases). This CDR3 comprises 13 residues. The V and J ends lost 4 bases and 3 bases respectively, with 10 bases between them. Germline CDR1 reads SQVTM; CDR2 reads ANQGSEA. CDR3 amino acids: CSVGGLYYNEQFF. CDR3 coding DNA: TGCAGCGTTGGTGGACTTTACTACAATGAGCAGTTCTTC.

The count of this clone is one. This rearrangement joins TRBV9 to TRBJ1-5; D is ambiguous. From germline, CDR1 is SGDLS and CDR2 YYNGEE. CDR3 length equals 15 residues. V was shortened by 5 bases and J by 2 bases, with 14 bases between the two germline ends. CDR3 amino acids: CASSPSGFGNQPQHF. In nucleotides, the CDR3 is TGTGCCAGCAGTCCTTCTGGCTTTGGCAATCAGCCCCAGCATTTT.

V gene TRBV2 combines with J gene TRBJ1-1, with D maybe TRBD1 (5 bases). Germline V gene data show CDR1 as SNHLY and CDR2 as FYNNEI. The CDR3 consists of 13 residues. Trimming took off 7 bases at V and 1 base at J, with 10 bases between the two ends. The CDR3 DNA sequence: TGTGCCAGCACAACGACAGAGAACACTGAAGCTTTCTTT. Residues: CASTTTENTEAFF. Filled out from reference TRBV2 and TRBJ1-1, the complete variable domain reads EPEVTQTPSHQVTQMGQEVILRCVPISNHLYFYWYRQILGQKVEFLVSFYNNEISEKSEIFDDQFSVERPDGSNFTLKIRSTKLEDSAMYFCASTTTENTEAFFGQGTRLTVV.